Below are 14 T cell receptor beta chains sequenced from a single sample in a study of cytomegalovirus exposure and HLA in healthy donors. The PCR was carried out with 60 Vbeta primers and 13 Jbeta primers. Assay: immunoSEQ multiplex PCR; the TCRdb copy retains only in-frame clones and omits some. Of over 150,000 clones listed, 75% to 90% are singletons. The sequenced sample was PBMCs. The receptors come from a young man in good health and CMV-seropositive.

This clone was detected only a few times. This rearrangement joins TRBV27 to TRBJ2-7; 8 bases fit TRBD1. Germline assignment: CDR1 MNHEY and CDR2 SMNVEV (reference sequence). This CDR3 region has 15 residues. The ends lost 3 bases at V and 3 bases at J; junction bases unmatched: 7. Written as DNA, the CDR3 is TGTGCCAGCAGTTTTATGAGGACAGGGCTCTACGAGCAGTACTTC. Translation: CASSFMRTGLYEQYF.

Only a few counts were recorded for this clone. The chain joins TRBV18 to TRBJ1-2; 7 bases agree with TRBD1. This CDR3 contains 15 residues. V was clipped by 5 bases and J by 1 base; unmatched bases: 7. CDR1 and CDR2 from the germline V gene are KGHSH and LQKENI. Here the CDR3 reads CASSNQGDFNYGYTF. DNA of the CDR3: TGTGCCAGCTCAAACCAGGGGGATTTTAACTATGGCTACACCTTC. Looking up the rest from reference TRBV18 and TRBJ1-2 gives the full variable domain: NAGVMQNPRHLVRRRGQEARLRCSPMKGHSHVYWYRQLPEEGLKFMVYLQKENIIDESGMPKERFSAEFPKEGPSILRIQQVVRGDSAAYFCASSNQGDFNYGYTFGSGTRLTVV.

This clone was picked up a small number of times. This chain uses TRBV5-1 with TRBJ2-6; a possible D gene is TRBD1 (6 bases). V dropped 0 bases and J dropped 0 bases, with 10 bases sitting between them. This CDR3 has 17 residues. CDR1 SGHRS and CDR2 YFSETQ come from the germline V gene. CDR3 loop: CASSLGTASSGANVLTF. CDR3 DNA: TGCGCCAGCAGCTTGGGGACAGCAAGCTCTGGGGCCAACGTCCTGACTTTC.

The J gene is TRBJ1-2, the V gene TRBV30; D is undetermined. With 5 bases removed from V and 4 bases from J, the gap between germline ends came to 8 bases. CDR3 length equals 11 residues. CDR1 and CDR2 (germline): GTSNPN, SVGIG (reference sequence). In nucleotides, the CDR3 is TGTGCCTGGGACAACCTCTATGGCTACACCTTC. It specifies CAWDNLYGYTF.

Comment on this clone: Other DNA sequences in the sample encode the same CDR3. The chain couples TRBV6-5 to TRBJ1-2, with 9 bases lining up with TRBD1. The germline V gene has CDR1 MNHEY and CDR2 SVGAGI. Trimming removed 6 bases from V and 8 bases from J; junction bases left unmatched: 7. CDR3 length: 13 residues. The CDR3 DNA sequence: TGTGCCAGCAGCCAACAGGGGGCAGGGGGCTACACCTTC. Encoded protein: CASSQQGAGGYTF.

This clone rates as medium-sized. The chain combines TRBV14 with TRBJ2-3; 7 positions agree with TRBD2. Germline CDR1 reads SGHDN; CDR2 reads FVKESK. V trimming: 1 base; J trimming: 4 bases; junction bases outside the gene matches: 2. This CDR3 is built from 14 residues. CDR3 sequence: CASSQGTRSDTQYF. CDR3 DNA sequence: TGTGCCAGCAGCCAAGGGACTAGGTCAGATACGCAGTATTTT.

This chain joins TRBV2 and TRBJ1-5; D remains ambiguous. V was cut by 4 bases and J by 4 bases, with 8 bases left in between. Germline loops: CDR1 SNHLY, CDR2 FYNNEI. There are 13 residues in the CDR3. The CDR3 bases are TGTGCCAGCAGTGGAGGGAGAAATCAGCCCCAGCATTTT. Translation gives CASSGGRNQPQHF.

The chain has TRBV5-1 and TRBJ2-6, with 8 bases lining up with TRBD1. Germline values: CDR1 SGHRS, CDR2 YFSETQ. The CDR3 is made up of 20 amino acids. V gave up 4 bases and J gave up 2 bases; unmatched junction bases: 17. CDR3 sequence (DNA): TGCGCCAGCAGCGAGGACAGGGTCCACCTCTGGGACACTGGGGCCAACGTCCTGACTTTC. This translates into CASSEDRVHLWDTGANVLTF.

The chain combines TRBV13 with TRBJ2-1; 16 nucleotides match TRBD2. Germline values: CDR1 PRHDT, CDR2 FYEKMQ (reference sequence). CDR3 length: 18 amino acids. Losses at the gene ends were 5 bases for V and 0 bases for J; bases not matched to a gene: 4. CDR3 DNA: TGTGCCAGCAGCGTGGGACTAGCGGGAGGGAGCTCCTACAATGAGCAGTTCTTC. It yields the protein CASSVGLAGGSSYNEQFF. Full variable domain (rest looked up from reference TRBV13 and TRBJ2-1): AAGVIQSPRHLIKEKRETATLKCYPIPRHDTVYWYQQGPGQDPQFLISFYEKMQSDKGSIPDRFSAQQFSDYHSELNMSSLELGDSALYFCASSVGLAGGSSYNEQFFGPGTRLTVL.

This sequence joins TRBV5-5 and TRBJ1-2; D call uncertain. The ends were cut back, 1 base at V and 2 bases at J, with 9 bases in the middle. Per the germline V gene, CDR1 is SGHKS and CDR2 is YYEKEE (reference sequence). The CDR3 covers 14 residues. CDR3 sequence reads: CASSLYSSNYGYTF. The CDR3 DNA follows: TGTGCCAGCAGCTTGTATTCGTCGAACTATGGCTACACCTTC.

The chain joins TRBV14 to TRBJ2-3; 7 bases are a match to TRBD2. CDR1 and CDR2 (germline): SGHDN, FVKESK. The length of the CDR3 is 13 residues. V dropped 4 bases and J dropped 7; count of bases not matched to a gene: 5. The CDR3 region is CASSPGLYHTQYF. CDR3 in DNA: TGTGCCAGCAGCCCGGGACTATACCATACGCAGTATTTT.

The chain has TRBV5-8 and TRBJ1-1, with TRBD1 identical over 9 bases. The CDR3 loop spans 15 amino acids. Germline lookup yields CDR1 SGHTS and CDR2 YDEGEE. Trimming cost V 4 bases and J 1 base; bases outside gene matches: 5. CDR3 region: CASSGKGQGNTEAFF. In DNA form, the CDR3 reads TGTGCCAGCAGCGGGAAGGGACAGGGGAACACTGAAGCTTTCTTT. The whole variable domain, filled in from reference TRBV5-8 and TRBJ1-1, reads EAGVTQSPTHLIKTRGQQATLRCSPISGHTSVYWYQQALGLGLQFLLWYDEGEERNRGNFPPRFSGRQFPNYSSELNVNALELEDSALYLCASSGKGQGNTEAFFGQGTRLTVV.

This sequence joins TRBV7-3 and TRBJ1-1; no firm D call. The CDR3 contains 14 residues. CDR1 is SGHTA, CDR2 FQGTGA, per germline. The V and J ends lost 0 bases and 3 bases respectively, with 8 bases between them. CDR3 amino acids: CASSLTARDTEAFF. The CDR3 nucleotides are TGTGCCAGCAGCTTAACAGCTCGGGACACTGAAGCTTTCTTT.

This chain uses TRBV7-9 with TRBJ2-7; D is undetermined. Germline lookup yields CDR1 SEHNR and CDR2 FQNEAQ (reference sequence). Trimming left V 5 bases short and J 4 bases short, with 9 bases between. The CDR3 consists of 12 residues. The CDR3 coding sequence is TGTGCCAGCAGCACACACCAGTACGAGCAGTACTTC. Translation: CASSTHQYEQYF. The variable domain in full, completed from reference TRBV7-9 and TRBJ2-7, reads DTGVSQNPRHKITKRGQNVTFRCDPISEHNRLYWYRQTLGQGPEFLTYFQNEAQLEKSRLLSDRFSAERPKGSFSTLEIQRTEQGDSAMYLCASSTHQYEQYFGPGTRLTVT.